Listed below are T cell receptor beta chains from one sample, sequenced in a study of blood T cell repertoires in COVID-19. Some clones are missing from TCRdb's copy, which holds only in-frame ones; the method was immunoSEQ multiplex PCR. The sample carries 160,000 or so clones, around 80% recorded once. Sequenced: PBMCs or T cells enriched from blood (not recorded which). The receptor source for this set is a man in his forties who had recovered from COVID-19. Each CDR3 is given with its conserved first and last residue. A D gene is named only where the DNA matches it firmly. Part of the rows lack a size; the others show once, few, many or a class for expanded clones.

v_gene	d_gene	abundance	j_gene	len	CDR3aa	CDR3nt
TRBV5-1	TRBD1	NA	TRBJ2-2	15	CASSVQGADTGELFF	TGCGCCAGCAGCGTACAGGGGGCTGACACCGGGGAGCTGTTTTTT
TRBV7-3	NA	NA	TRBJ2-5	13	CASSPGLSGTQYF	TGTGCCAGCAGCCCCGGACTGTCGGGGACCCAGTACTTC
TRBV19	NA	NA	TRBJ1-2	16	CASSIDLQVTPHGYTF	TGTGCCAGTAGTATAGATCTTCAGGTTACTCCGCATGGCTACACCTTC
TRBV19	NA	NA	TRBJ1-1	16	CASSILRDTMNTEAFF	TGTGCCAGTAGTATACTCCGGGACACCATGAACACTGAAGCTTTCTTT
TRBV6-1	NA	NA	TRBJ1-5	16	CASSEEGGRSNQPQHF	TGTGCCAGCAGTGAAGAAGGTGGGAGAAGCAATCAGCCCCAGCATTTT
TRBV7-9	NA	few	TRBJ1-4	17	CASSLGVGSSTNEKLFF	TGTGCCAGCAGCTTAGGAGTCGGGAGTTCAACTAATGAAAAACTGTTTTTT
TRBV9	TRBD1	NA	TRBJ2-7	15	CASSPGQGAFYEQYF	TGTGCCAGCAGCCCCGGACAGGGGGCCTTCTACGAGCAGTACTTC
TRBV6-5	TRBD1	few	TRBJ1-5	15	CASSDRAYSNQPQHF	TGTGCCAGCAGCGACAGGGCTTATAGCAATCAGCCCCAGCATTTT
TRBV24-1	TRBD1	NA	TRBJ2-2	17	CATSDRTGEGVTGELFF	TGTGCCACCAGTGACCGGACAGGGGAAGGGGTCACCGGGGAGCTGTTTTTT
TRBV4-2	TRBD1	NA	TRBJ1-1	15	CASSQEVLTGGGAFF	TGTGCCAGCAGCCAAGAAGTCCTAACAGGGGGCGGTGCTTTCTTT
TRBV3-1/TRBV3-2	NA	NA	TRBJ1-1	14	CASSRGDWNTEAFF	TGTGCCAGCAGCCGTGGAGACTGGAACACTGAAGCTTTCTTT
TRBV5-6	NA	NA	TRBJ1-1	11	CASSLAQEAFF	TGTGCCAGCAGCTTGGCCCAGGAAGCTTTCTTT
TRBV6-5	NA	NA	TRBJ1-1	13	CASSSKTNTEAFF	TGTGCCAGCTCGAGCAAAACGAACACTGAAGCTTTCTTT
TRBV24-1	NA	NA	TRBJ1-2	13	CATSAGQNYGYTF	TGTGCCACCAGTGCTGGACAGAACTATGGCTACACCTTC
TRBV5-1	NA	NA	TRBJ2-2	15	CASSLEAGNPGELFF	TGCGCCAGCAGCTTGGAGGCAGGGAACCCCGGGGAGCTGTTTTTT
TRBV21-1	NA	NA	TRBJ2-1	15	CASSQGGRSGNEQFF	TGTGCCAGCAGTCAAGGGGGACGGTCAGGCAATGAGCAGTTCTTC
TRBV19	NA	NA	TRBJ2-2	14	CASTRKGSTGELFF	TGTGCCAGTACCCGAAAAGGGAGCACCGGGGAGCTGTTTTTT
TRBV5-1	NA	NA	TRBJ2-3	14	CASSLQQMEDTQYF	TGCGCCAGCAGCTTACAACAGATGGAAGATACGCAGTATTTT
TRBV6-4	NA	NA	TRBJ1-6	13	CASRAVDNSPLHF	TGTGCCAGCAGGGCCGTGGATAATTCACCCCTCCACTTT
TRBV6-5	TRBD1	NA	TRBJ1-1	14	CASNGRQGNTEAFF	TGTGCCAGCAACGGGAGACAGGGAAACACTGAAGCTTTCTTT
TRBV10-2	NA	once	TRBJ2-1	14	CASKAGIGYNEQFF	TGCGCCAGCAAGGCAGGGATAGGCTACAATGAGCAGTTCTTC
TRBV6-1	NA	NA	TRBJ1-1	13	CASSEPERTEAFF	TGTGCCAGCAGTGAACCGGAGAGGACTGAAGCTTTCTTT
TRBV19	TRBD1	NA	TRBJ1-5	17	CASSMDRGGESNQPQHF	TGTGCCAGTAGTATGGACAGGGGAGGGGAAAGCAATCAGCCCCAGCATTTT
TRBV7-9	NA	few	TRBJ1-2	14	CASSLARGNYGYTF	TGTGCCAGCAGCTTAGCGAGGGGGAACTATGGCTACACCTTC
TRBV30	NA	NA	TRBJ1-4	16	CAWSFTLGTPREKLFF	TGTGCCTGGAGCTTCACTCTCGGGACTCCAAGAGAAAAACTGTTTTTT
TRBV5-1	NA	NA	TRBJ1-5	15	CASSLTGNSNQPQHF	TGCGCCAGCAGCTTGACGGGAAATAGCAATCAGCCCCAGCATTTT
TRBV11-2	TRBD2	NA	TRBJ2-3	17	CASSLVLAGGLADTQYF	TGTGCCAGCAGCTTAGTTCTAGCGGGGGGGCTAGCAGATACGCAGTATTTT
TRBV6-5	NA	NA	TRBJ1-6	14	CASRGGSYNSPLHF	TGTGCCAGCCGAGGGGGCTCCTATAATTCACCCCTCCACTTT
TRBV6-5	NA	NA	TRBJ2-1	12	CASSPRGGEQFF	TGTGCCAGCAGTCCTAGGGGGGGTGAGCAGTTCTTC
TRBV30	TRBD1	NA	TRBJ2-7	15	CAWRLFGQVSYEQYF	TGTGCCTGGAGATTGTTTGGACAGGTCAGCTACGAGCAGTACTTC
TRBV14	NA	NA	TRBJ1-4	13	CASSQRTEEKLFF	TGTGCCAGCAGCCAAAGGACAGAGGAAAAACTGTTTTTT
TRBV11-3	NA	once	TRBJ1-6	14	CASSLGGPNSPLHF	TGTGCCAGCAGCTTAGGAGGGCCCAATTCACCCCTCCACTTT
TRBV19	NA	NA	TRBJ1-5	17	CASAERGGGGSNQPQHF	TGTGCCAGTGCAGAAAGAGGGGGGGGTGGAAGCAATCAGCCCCAGCATTTT
TRBV5-3	TRBD2	NA	TRBJ2-3	21	CARSLAGRGAPLCLRTDTQYF	TGTGCCAGAAGCTTGGCGGGGCGGGGGGCCCCTTTATGCCTTAGGACAGATACGCAGTATTTT
TRBV6-5	TRBD1	NA	TRBJ1-1	16	CASRYFGTGVTTEAFF	TGTGCCAGCAGATACTTCGGGACAGGGGTGACCACTGAAGCTTTCTTT
TRBV19	TRBD1	NA	TRBJ1-5	15	CASSFRDRESQPQHF	TGTGCCAGTAGTTTTCGGGACAGGGAAAGTCAGCCCCAGCATTTT
TRBV6-5	TRBD1	NA	TRBJ1-2	14	CASSTGGIDYGYTF	TGTGCCAGCAGTACAGGGGGTATCGACTATGGCTACACCTTC
TRBV13	NA	few	TRBJ1-1	15	CASSPLDTANTEAFF	TGTGCCAGCAGCCCCTTGGACACAGCGAACACTGAAGCTTTCTTT
TRBV20-1	NA	NA	TRBJ2-2	11	CSAGASGELFF	TGCAGTGCGGGAGCGAGCGGGGAGCTGTTTTTT
TRBV29-1	TRBD1	NA	TRBJ1-5	13	CSAKTGSNQPQHF	TGCAGCGCCAAGACAGGGAGCAATCAGCCCCAGCATTTT
TRBV5-1	TRBD2	few	TRBJ2-1	16	CASSRGQASGIHEQFF	TGCGCCAGCAGCCGGGGTCAGGCTAGCGGGATACATGAGCAGTTCTTC
TRBV6-5	NA	NA	TRBJ1-2	13	CASSSPGSHGYTF	TGTGCCAGCAGTTCTCCAGGGTCGCATGGCTACACCTTC
TRBV5-4	NA	NA	TRBJ2-1	16	CASSFNRGVFDNEQFF	TGTGCCAGCAGCTTCAACCGCGGGGTTTTCGACAATGAGCAGTTCTTC
TRBV5-6	TRBD1	NA	TRBJ1-4	15	CASSSEGDRGKKLFF	TGTGCCAGCAGTTCAGAGGGGGACAGGGGGAAAAAACTGTTTTTT